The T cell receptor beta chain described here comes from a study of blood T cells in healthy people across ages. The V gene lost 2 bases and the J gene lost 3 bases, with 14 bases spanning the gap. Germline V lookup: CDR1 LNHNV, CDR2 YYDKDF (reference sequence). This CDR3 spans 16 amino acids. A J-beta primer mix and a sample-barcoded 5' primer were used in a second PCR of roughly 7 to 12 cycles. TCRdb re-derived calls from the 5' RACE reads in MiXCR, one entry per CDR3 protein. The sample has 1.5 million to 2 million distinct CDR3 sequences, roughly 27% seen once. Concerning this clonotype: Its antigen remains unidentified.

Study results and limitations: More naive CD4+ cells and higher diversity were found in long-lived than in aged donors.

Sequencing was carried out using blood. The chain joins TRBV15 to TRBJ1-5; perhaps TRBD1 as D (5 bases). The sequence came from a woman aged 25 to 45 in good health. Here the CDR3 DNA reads TGTGCCACCAGCAGACCAAGGGACTTTCCCAATCAGCCCCAGCATTTT. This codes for CATSRPRDFPNQPQHF.